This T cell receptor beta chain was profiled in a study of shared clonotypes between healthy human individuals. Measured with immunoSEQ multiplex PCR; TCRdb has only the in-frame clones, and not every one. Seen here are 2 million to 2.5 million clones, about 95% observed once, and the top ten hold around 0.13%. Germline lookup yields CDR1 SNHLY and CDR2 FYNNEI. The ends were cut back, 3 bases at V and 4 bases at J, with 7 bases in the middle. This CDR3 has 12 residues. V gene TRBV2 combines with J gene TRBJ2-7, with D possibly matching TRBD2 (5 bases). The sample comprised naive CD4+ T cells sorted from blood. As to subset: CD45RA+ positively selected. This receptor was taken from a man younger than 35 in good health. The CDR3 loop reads CASSDLAYEQYF. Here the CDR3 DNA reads TGTGCCAGCAGTGATCTAGCTTACGAGCAGTACTTC.